A selection of T cell receptor beta chains follows, all from one sample in a study of shared clonotypes between healthy human individuals. Libraries were prepared by immunoSEQ multiplex PCR; TCRdb keeps only in-frame clonotypes and omits some of them. The repertoire holds roughly 1 million clones, with approximately 80% as singletons. The sequencing sample was made of memory CD4+ T cells from PBMCs. All receptors derive from a man aged 18 to 30 in good health. Some clones in this sample may be carry-over from other donors' samples. CDR3s include the opening cysteine and the closing phenylalanine or tryptophan. A D gene is named only where the DNA matches it firmly. Rows give clone size only sometimes, using once, few, many, or a class for an expanded clone.

V gene	D gene	J gene	clone size	CDR3 protein	CDR3 DNA
TRBV29-1	-	TRBJ2-1	few	CSVEERPGNEQFF	TGCAGCGTTGAAGAGCGGCCGGGCAATGAGCAGTTCTTC
TRBV30	TRBD1	TRBJ1-6	-	CAWSVGTGRSPLHF	TGTGCCTGGAGTGTGGGGACAGGGCGTTCACCCCTCCACTTT
TRBV28	-	TRBJ1-3	-	CASSGQGPTYTIYF	TGTGCCAGCAGCGGGCAGGGCCCCACGTACACCATATATTTT
TRBV18	TRBD2	TRBJ2-1	-	CASSPLVAGEGNEQFF	TGTGCCAGCTCCCCTCTGGTAGCGGGAGAGGGCAATGAGCAGTTCTTC
TRBV6-4	TRBD2	TRBJ2-1	few	CASSDRVGLAGGPDEQFF	TGTGCCAGCAGTGACAGGGTGGGGCTAGCGGGAGGGCCGGATGAGCAGTTCTTC
TRBV7-8	-	TRBJ2-5	-	CASSSGPALETQYF	TGTGCCAGCAGCTCCGGGCCGGCGCTAGAGACCCAGTACTTC
TRBV2	-	TRBJ2-5	-	CASSEGGRTQYF	TGTGCCAGCAGTGAAGGGGGACGGACCCAGTACTTC
TRBV4-3	TRBD1	TRBJ2-5	-	CASSRFRGRETQYF	TGCGCCAGCAGCCGGTTCAGGGGGCGGGAGACCCAGTACTTC
TRBV2	-	TRBJ2-5	once	CASSETPETQYF	TGTGCCAGCAGTGAAACACCGGAGACCCAGTACTTC
TRBV5-1	TRBD2	TRBJ2-2	once	CASSRGLAGVGAGELFF	TGCGCCAGCAGCAGGGGACTAGCGGGAGTGGGCGCCGGGGAGCTGTTTTTT
TRBV18	TRBD2	TRBJ2-3	-	CASSPPEVREGTQYF	TGTGCCAGCTCACCCCCGGAGGTGAGGGAGGGTACGCAGTATTTT
TRBV18	TRBD2	TRBJ2-1	-	CASSPPASGRGYNEQFF	TGTGCCAGCTCACCACCGGCTAGCGGGAGAGGCTACAATGAGCAGTTCTTC